This paragraph reports one T cell receptor beta chain. The data derive from a study of blood T cells in healthy people across ages. The wider study: About one barcoded beta molecule per two T cells was the capture yield of template switching.

For the second PCR, which ran for about 7 to 11 cycles, a sample-barcoded 5' primer and a J-beta primer mix were used. Researchers report that a template-switch adaptor with 12 random nucleotides tagged each cDNA molecule. Each single sample gave us at least 2.5 million CDR3-containing paired-end reads. Each CDR3 protein is one row after TCRdb ran MiXCR on the 5' RACE reads. The table has approximately 800,000 distinct CDR3 sequences, roughly 25% seen once. This sample was also put to use in a study of T cells of mothers and their children. That investigation notes: A few healthy Caucasian mothers, along with their six children, served as the donors.

The sample was blood. The origin of this receptor is a boy younger than 18 in good health.

For the CDR3, the DNA is TGTGCCAGCAGTTTAATGACGGTGGGGGATACGCAGTATTTT. It encodes CASSLMTVGDTQYF. The chain links TRBV28 to TRBJ2-3; unclear D gene. There are 14 residues in the CDR3. From germline, CDR1 is MDHEN and CDR2 SYDVKM. V shed 2 bases and J shed 6 bases, with 12 bases lying between them.